These 11 T cell receptor beta chains share one sample of origin, sequenced in a study of shared clonotypes between healthy human individuals. The repertoire was sequenced with immunoSEQ multiplex PCR; TCRdb's copy has only in-frame clones and lacks some. The profile shows about 1.5 million clones, 95% to 97% of them singletons. Sequenced input: naive CD4+ T cells sorted from blood. Subset specified: CD45RA+ positively selected. All receptors come from a man aged 30-40 years in good health.

The rearrangement joins TRBV6-1 to TRBJ2-3, with D possibly being TRBD1 or TRBD2 (5 bases each). Trimming removed 6 bases from V and 0 bases from J, with 10 bases in between. From germline, CDR1 is MNHNS and CDR2 SASEGT. The CDR3 has 14 residues. The CDR3 nucleotides are TGTGCCAGCAGCGTATGGGACAGCACAGATACGCAGTATTTT. Translating gives CASSVWDSTDTQYF.

Regarding this clone: The same CDR3 also results from other DNA sequences found in this sample. This sequence joins TRBV5-1 and TRBJ2-1, with 12 bases matching TRBD2. The CDR3 sequence is 16 residues long. With 1 base clipped from V and 4 bases from J, the junction kept 3 bases outside the gene matches. The V gene's germline CDR1 is SGHRS and CDR2 YFSETQ. Here the CDR3 DNA reads TGCGCCAGCAGCTTGACCCTAGCGGGAGGGTACAATGAGCAGTTCTTC. This translates into CASSLTLAGGYNEQFF.

V is TRBV10-3 and J is TRBJ1-3, with 7 nucleotides matching TRBD1. Trimming took 6 bases from V and 2 from J; bases not matched to a gene: 7. There are 15 residues in the CDR3. Germline CDR1 ENHRY, CDR2 SYGVKD. DNA for the CDR3: TGTGCCATCAGACTGACTGGGACAGCTGGAAACACCATATATTTT. Its translation is CAIRLTGTAGNTIYF.

This sequence joins TRBV6-1 and TRBJ1-5; maybe TRBD1 (6 bases). The length of the CDR3 is 14 residues. Trimming took off 11 bases at V and 3 bases at J, with 17 bases between the two ends. CDR1 and CDR2 from the germline V gene are MNHNS and SASEGT. CDR3 nucleotide sequence: TGTGCCGCCAACCCTAGGGACAACAATCAGCCCCAGCATTTT. The encoded protein is CAANPRDNNQPQHF.

The chain is built from TRBV9 and TRBJ2-3; TRBD2 agrees at 11 bases. Germline loops: CDR1 SGDLS, CDR2 YYNGEE. V lost 3 bases to trimming and J lost 4 bases; unmatched junction nucleotides: 7. CDR3 length: 16 amino acids. The CDR3 coding sequence is TGTGCCAGCAGCGCAACTAGCGGGAGAGTGGCAGATACGCAGTATTTT. It translates to CASSATSGRVADTQYF.

The chain combines TRBV7-2 with TRBJ2-1, with 7 bases matching TRBD2. Germline values: CDR1 SGHTA, CDR2 FQGNSA. J lost 6 bases, V lost 2 bases, and 10 bases had no gene match. The CDR3 totals 16 residues. DNA for the CDR3: TGTGCCAGCAGCTTACCGGGACTAACTCCCGGCAATGAGCAGTTCTTC. Translated: CASSLPGLTPGNEQFF.

This chain joins TRBV5-5 and TRBJ2-2; 11 nucleotides line up with TRBD2. V lost 5 bases and J lost 6; bases outside the gene matches: 6. The germline V gene encodes CDR1 SGHKS and CDR2 YYEKEE (reference sequence). The CDR3 is made up of 15 amino acids. DNA of the CDR3: TGTGCCAGCAGGGCCGGGACTAGCGGTCCCGGGGAGCTGTTTTTT. This sequence encodes CASRAGTSGPGELFF.

The CDR3 here is CASSQDWGATLYEQYF. The DNA of the CDR3 is TGCGCCAGCAGCCAAGATTGGGGCGCAACCCTTTACGAGCAGTACTTC. The genes are TRBV4-1 and TRBJ2-7, with D perhaps matching TRBD1 (5 bases). Trimming shortened V by 0 bases and J by 4 bases, and 16 bases separated the two germline ends. This CDR3 comprises 16 residues. Germline lookup yields CDR1 MGHRA and CDR2 YSYEKL.

V and J are TRBV7-2 and TRBJ1-2; no firm D call. CDR3 length: 14 residues. Germline V lookup: CDR1 SGHTA, CDR2 FQGNSA. Trimming removed 5 bases at V and 4 bases at J, with 14 bases between. This CDR3 is CASSQVESRYGYTF. CDR3 nucleotide sequence: TGTGCCAGCAGCCAGGTGGAGAGCCGCTATGGCTACACCTTC.

Worth noting for this clone: The same CDR3 is also encoded by other DNA sequences in this sample. The chain is built from TRBV5-4 and TRBJ1-2; tentative D call: TRBD1 (5 bases). Germline V CDR1 and CDR2: SGHNT, YYREEE (reference sequence). Trimming took 0 bases from V and 4 from J, leaving 7 bases between them. This CDR3 is 13 amino acids long. The CDR3 DNA is TGTGCCAGCAGCTTGGGAGGGACCTATGGCTACACCTTC. It encodes CASSLGGTYGYTF.

The chain recombines TRBV28 with TRBJ2-7; 11 bases are a match to TRBD2. CDR3 length: 15 amino acids. Germline CDR1 reads MDHEN; CDR2 reads SYDVKM. V lost 2 bases and J lost 4; bases outside the gene matches: 4. CDR3 sequence: CASSLVASGRYEQYF. As DNA, the CDR3 is TGTGCCAGCAGTTTAGTGGCTAGCGGGAGGTACGAGCAGTACTTC.